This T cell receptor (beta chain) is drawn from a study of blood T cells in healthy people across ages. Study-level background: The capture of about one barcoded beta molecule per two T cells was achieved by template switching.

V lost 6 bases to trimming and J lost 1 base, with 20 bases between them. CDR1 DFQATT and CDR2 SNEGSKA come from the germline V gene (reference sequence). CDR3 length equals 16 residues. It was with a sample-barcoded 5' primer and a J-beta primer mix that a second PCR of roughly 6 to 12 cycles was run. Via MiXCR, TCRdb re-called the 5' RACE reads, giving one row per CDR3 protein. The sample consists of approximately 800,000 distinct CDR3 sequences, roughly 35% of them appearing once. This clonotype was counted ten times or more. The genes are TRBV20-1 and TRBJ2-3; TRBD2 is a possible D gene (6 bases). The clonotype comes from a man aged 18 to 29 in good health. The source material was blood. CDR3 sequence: CSALPTRGLGTDTQYF. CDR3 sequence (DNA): TGCAGTGCACTGCCAACCCGGGGGTTGGGCACAGATACGCAGTATTTT.